The sequence of this T cell receptor (beta chain) was determined in a study of T cell repertoires in cytomegalovirus infection. TCRdb used MiXCR to reprocess the reads, holding one entry per CDR3 protein. The sample lists about 220,000 distinct CDR3 sequences; approximately 38% were seen once. The sample holds many counts of this clonotype. The antigen is not known. Germline loops: CDR1 SGHAT, CDR2 FQNNGV. The CDR3 loop spans 16 amino acids. V dropped 5 bases and J dropped 1 base, with 12 bases sitting between them. This receptor was identified in a human donor in good health (CMV status not recorded). Some clones in this sample may be carry-over from other donors' samples. The chain recombines TRBV11-2 with TRBJ1-6; no firm D call. The sequences come from CD8+ T cells from cultured PBMCs, collected from culture after CMV antigen stimulation. The CDR3 coding sequence is TGTGCCAGCAGCCAGACCTTAGCATCCTATAATTCACCCCTCCACTTT. It is translated as CASSQTLASYNSPLHF.